This passage covers 30 T cell receptor beta chains from one sample sequenced in a study of T cell repertoires in cytomegalovirus infection. TCRdb redid the calling of the reads with MiXCR, one entry per CDR3 protein. The sample contains almost 300,000 distinct CDR3 sequences, 8% to 10% of which appear only once. The sequenced sample was PBMCs. These receptors were taken from a human donor in good health (CMV status not recorded). Some clones in this sample may be carry-over from other donors' samples.

This clonotype was counted at least ten times. V and J are TRBV7-9 and TRBJ2-2, with D possibly being TRBD2 (6 bases). V was trimmed by 6 bases and J by 4 bases, leaving 18 bases between them. The CDR3 extends over 16 amino acids. CDR1 and CDR2 from the germline V gene are SEHNR and FQNEAQ (reference sequence). The DNA of the CDR3 is TGTGCCAGCAGTCCTGAGGAGGGTTTTATCACCGGGGAGCTGTTTTTT. Translated: CASSPEEGFITGELFF.

The sample holds a few counts of this clonotype. The V and J genes are TRBV10-3 and TRBJ2-1, with 7 bases matching TRBD2. V was pared by 2 bases and J by 4 bases, with 8 bases of the junction left unmatched. Germline values: CDR1 ENHRY, CDR2 SYGVKD. The CDR3 sequence is 16 residues long. CDR3 DNA sequence: TGTGCCATCAGTGAGAGTGTGACTAGCCTATACAATGAGCAGTTCTTC. This sequence encodes CAISESVTSLYNEQFF.

There are many counts of this clonotype. The chain combines TRBV7-2 with TRBJ1-5, with 9 bases identical to TRBD1. The CDR3 loop spans 14 amino acids. The germline V gene has CDR1 SGHTA and CDR2 FQGNSA. V dropped 5 bases and J dropped 2; count of bases not matched to a gene: 1. CDR3 residues: CASSRQGGNQPQHF. The CDR3 DNA sequence: TGTGCCAGCAGCAGACAGGGGGGCAATCAGCCCCAGCATTTT. The full variable domain, its missing parts supplied by reference TRBV7-2 and TRBJ1-5, is GAGVSQSPSNKVTEKGKDVELRCDPISGHTALYWYRQSLGQGLEFLIYFQGNSAPDKSGLPSDRFSAERTGGSVSTLTIQRTQQEDSAVYLCASSRQGGNQPQHFGDGTRLSIL.

This clonotype was detected many times. The rearrangement joins TRBV7-2 to TRBJ1-3; 7 positions agree with TRBD1. The CDR3 is 16 residues long. The germline V gene encodes CDR1 SGHTA and CDR2 FQGNSA. J lost 0 bases, V lost 7 bases, and 9 bases had no gene match. This CDR3 is CASTQRGPNSGNTIYF. The CDR3 coding sequence is TGTGCCAGCACCCAAAGGGGGCCTAACTCTGGAAACACCATATATTTT.

This clonotype was counted at least ten times. The chain couples TRBV28 to TRBJ2-1; D is possibly TRBD2 (6 bases). Germline V lookup: CDR1 MDHEN, CDR2 SYDVKM. Trimming pared 5 bases from V and 7 bases from J, leaving 18 bases between. The CDR3 has 15 residues. In DNA, the CDR3 is TGTGCCAGCAGTGAGGCTTCCGGGACTGGTAATGAGCAGTTCTTC. Translated: CASSEASGTGNEQFF. Looking up the rest from reference TRBV28 and TRBJ2-1 gives the full variable domain: DVKVTQSSRYLVKRTGEKVFLECVQDMDHENMFWYRQDPGLGLRLIYFSYDVKMKEKGDIPEGYSVSREKKERFSLILESASTNQTSMYLCASSEASGTGNEQFFGPGTRLTVL.

At least ten counts were recorded for this clonotype. The V and J genes are TRBV7-2 and TRBJ2-2, with 7 bases lining up with TRBD1. Germline-derived CDR1 and CDR2 are SGHTA and FQGNSA. With V trimmed by 4 bases and J by 6 bases, 11 bases remained unmatched. This CDR3 has 16 amino acids. The CDR3 reads CASSSQTLQGAGELFF. The CDR3 coding sequence is TGTGCCAGCAGCTCCCAGACCCTCCAGGGGGCCGGGGAGCTGTTTTTT.

In its sample, this clonotype was seen many times. The V and J genes are TRBV19 and TRBJ2-1; the match to TRBD1 covers 7 bases. Germline loops: CDR1 LNHDA, CDR2 SQIVND (reference sequence). J gave up 4 bases and V 5 bases, and 8 bases lay outside the gene matches. This CDR3 comprises 15 residues. CDR3 protein: CASSQPGTDYNEQFF. The CDR3 nucleotides are TGTGCCAGTAGTCAACCCGGGACAGATTACAATGAGCAGTTCTTC.

This clonotype was picked up many times. The chain uses TRBV19 and TRBJ2-5; D is possibly TRBD1 (5 bases). The CDR3 covers 15 residues. V lost 3 bases and J lost 0, with 11 bases in between. The germline V gene encodes CDR1 LNHDA and CDR2 SQIVND (reference sequence). Here the CDR3 DNA reads TGTGCCAGTAGTATGGGGCAGGCGTACCAAGAGACCCAGTACTTC. Protein: CASSMGQAYQETQYF.

In the case of this clonotype: A much larger clone differs by one base, so this may be a read error. The chain couples TRBV18 to TRBJ2-3; 11 positions agree with TRBD2. The CDR3 is made up of 16 amino acids. Per the germline V gene, CDR1 is KGHSH and CDR2 is LQKENI. CDR3 protein: CASSQLAGDNTDSQYF. The CDR3 bases are TGTGCCAGCTCGCAACTAGCGGGGGACAACACAGATTCGCAGTATTTT.

This clonotype was recorded at least ten times. V and J are TRBV28 and TRBJ2-1, with unresolved D. Germline-derived CDR1 and CDR2 are MDHEN and SYDVKM. Trimming left V 6 bases short and J 0 bases short, with 15 bases between. CDR3 size: 16 residues. CDR3 nucleotides: TGTGCCAGCAGCCCACCCCCCCCGAGCTCCTACAATGAGCAGTTCTTC. It translates to CASSPPPPSSYNEQFF.

At least ten counts were recorded for this clonotype. The chain uses TRBV6-1 and TRBJ1-3; D gene ambiguous. CDR1 is MNHNS and CDR2 is SASEGT in the germline V gene. This CDR3 comprises 13 residues. Trimming took off 8 bases at V and 0 bases at J, with 8 bases between the two ends. The DNA for the CDR3 is TGTGCCAGCGTGGGCAGCTCTGGAAACACCATATATTTT. Translation gives CASVGSSGNTIYF.

This clonotype was seen ten or more times. The chain links TRBV20-1 to TRBJ1-5; no definite D call. With 0 bases removed from V and 1 base from J, the gap between germline ends came to 10 bases. There are 15 residues in the CDR3. The V gene's germline CDR1 is DFQATT and CDR2 SNEGSKA (reference sequence). CDR3 DNA sequence: TGCAGTGCTAGAGAGGGGAGGCGGAGCAATCAGCCCCAGCATTTT. Its translation: CSAREGRRSNQPQHF.

In this sample, this clonotype turned up many times. The chain recombines TRBV7-6 with TRBJ2-5; D uncertain. Trimming took 4 bases from V and 2 from J, leaving 11 bases between them. There are 14 residues in the CDR3. CDR1 SGHVS and CDR2 FNYEAQ come from the germline V gene. The DNA for the CDR3 is TGTGCCAGCAGCTCCTTGCTTCCACAAGAGACCCAGTACTTC. Its protein product is CASSSLLPQETQYF.

This clonotype was recorded at least ten times. One junction end disagrees with the germline gene, perhaps due to a read error. The chain has TRBV12-3 or TRBV12-4 and TRBJ1-5; a weak D match, TRBD1 (6 bases). This CDR3 comprises 12 residues. CDR3 nucleotide sequence: TGTGCCAGCAGCTTAGGGGGTCAGCCCCAGCATTTT. Translating it yields CASSLGGQPQHF.

This clonotype appeared many times. The chain employs TRBV7-2 and TRBJ2-6; tentative D call: TRBD2 (5 bases). Trimming took 4 bases from V and 0 from J, leaving 19 bases between them. CDR1 is SGHTA and CDR2 is FQGNSA in the germline V gene. CDR3 length equals 19 residues. The CDR3 loop reads CASSSPKSRGHSGANVLTF. The CDR3 DNA reads TGTGCCAGCAGCTCCCCTAAGTCCAGAGGGCACTCTGGGGCCAACGTCCTGACTTTC.

This clonotype was seen a handful of times. This chain links TRBV20-1 with TRBJ1-1; possible D gene TRBD1, 6 bases. The CDR3 loop spans 14 amino acids. Germline lookup yields CDR1 DFQATT and CDR2 SNEGSKA (reference sequence). Deletions cut 1 base from V and 11 bases from J, with 20 bases between. The CDR3 DNA sequence: TGCAGTGCTAGAGGGCCTATCGAGGCGCAGGGGGCTTTCTTT. Its protein is CSARGPIEAQGAFF.

This clonotype turned up a few times. The V gene is TRBV5-4, the J gene TRBJ1-2, with D tentatively TRBD1 (6 bases). V lost 5 bases and J 4 bases, leaving 21 bases between the germline ends. The germline V gene encodes CDR1 SGHNT and CDR2 YYREEE (reference sequence). The CDR3 totals 16 residues. CDR3 region: CASRKGGGADFYGYTF. CDR3 bases: TGTGCCAGCAGGAAGGGAGGGGGAGCCGACTTCTATGGCTACACCTTC.

This clonotype was seen at least ten times. The chain combines TRBV20-1 with TRBJ2-3, with unresolved D. Trimming shortened V by 5 bases and J by 0 bases, and 9 bases separated the two germline ends. Germline values: CDR1 DFQATT, CDR2 SNEGSKA (reference sequence). The CDR3 covers 13 residues. The CDR3 DNA sequence: TGCAGTGCTGTGACTGGAAGCACAGATACGCAGTATTTT. As protein: CSAVTGSTDTQYF.

This clonotype appeared many times. V gene TRBV14 combines with J gene TRBJ1-6; D is ambiguous. This CDR3 contains 14 residues. Per the germline V gene, CDR1 is SGHDN and CDR2 is FVKESK. Trimming took off 8 bases at V and 2 bases at J, with 10 bases between the two ends. CDR3 nucleotide sequence: TGTGCCAGCCGCCGAGCCCCCTATAATTCACCCCTCCACTTT. It is translated as CASRRAPYNSPLHF.

This clonotype was counted a few times. This chain uses TRBV20-1 with TRBJ1-5; 10 bases match TRBD1. The CDR3 is 16 residues long. V shed 2 bases, J shed 3 bases, and the junction held 7 bases outside the gene matches. Germline CDR1 is DFQATT and CDR2 is SNEGSKA (reference sequence). As DNA, the CDR3 is TGCAGTGCTAGACCCGGGACAGGGGCCAACAATCAGCCCCAGCATTTT. This sequence encodes CSARPGTGANNQPQHF.

The J gene is TRBJ2-3, the V gene TRBV12-5; D not resolved. The length of the CDR3 is 17 residues. V was cut by 0 bases and J by 1 base, with 14 bases left in between. Germline-derived CDR1 and CDR2 are LGHNT and FRNRAP. For the CDR3, the DNA is TGTGCTAGTGGTTTGGTAGAGCTTCGGGCCCGCACAGATACGCAGTATTTT. Translated: CASGLVELRARTDTQYF. The variable domain in full, with the rest retrieved from reference TRBV12-5 and TRBJ2-3, is DARVTQTPRHKVTEMGQEVTMRCQPILGHNTVFWYRQTMMQGLELLAYFRNRAPLDDSGMPKDRFSAEMPDATLATLKIQPSEPRDSAVYFCASGLVELRARTDTQYFGPGTRLTVL.

This clonotype occurred many times. The chain couples TRBV28 to TRBJ2-1, with D perhaps TRBD1 (6 bases). Germline CDR1 is MDHEN and CDR2 is SYDVKM. Trimming removed 4 bases at V and 3 bases at J, with 22 bases between. The CDR3 sequence is 18 residues long. The CDR3 bases are TGTGCCAGCAGTTCGACATCCTACAGGGCCCTCCGCTACAATGAGCAGTTCTTC. As protein: CASSSTSYRALRYNEQFF.

This clonotype was found many times. The V and J genes are TRBV6-6 and TRBJ1-5; TRBD1 aligns across 12 bases. This CDR3 is built from 18 residues. The J segment lost 6 bases and the V segment lost 0 bases, leaving 9 bases of the junction unmatched. Germline V gene sequence: CDR1 MNHNY, CDR2 SVGAGI (reference sequence). The CDR3 DNA follows: TGTGCCAGCAGTTACTCGATTTGGGACAGGGGGCAAGGTCAGCCCCAGCATTTT. Protein: CASSYSIWDRGQGQPQHF.

This clonotype was seen many times. The DNA for the CDR3 is TGTGCCAGCACGACGTCCTCCACGGACGGCTACACCTTC. Its protein is CASTTSSTDGYTF. V usage is TRBV7-9 and J usage is TRBJ1-2; D is ambiguous. V lost 7 bases and J 8 bases, leaving 17 bases between the germline ends. The CDR3 covers 13 residues. Germline lookup yields CDR1 SEHNR and CDR2 FQNEAQ (reference sequence).

A few counts support this clonotype. The gene calls are TRBV29-1 and TRBJ1-5; D unclear. CDR1 and CDR2 (germline): SQVTM, ANQGSEA. CDR3 length equals 16 residues. V shed 6 bases and J shed 0 bases, with 18 bases lying between them. In DNA, the CDR3 is TGCAGCGTACTTGTTCAAACCGATGGTAGCAATCAGCCCCAGCATTTT. Its protein is CSVLVQTDGSNQPQHF.

This clonotype has a count of ten or more. This rearrangement joins TRBV7-2 to TRBJ2-3; TRBD2 matches 9 bases. CDR3 length: 17 amino acids. Germline assignment: CDR1 SGHTA and CDR2 FQGNSA. V lost 2 bases, J lost 2 bases, and 8 bases stayed unmatched. CDR3 in amino acids: CASSLWASGAHTDTQYF. For the CDR3, the DNA is TGTGCCAGCAGCTTATGGGCTAGCGGGGCCCACACAGATACGCAGTATTTT.

This clonotype was recorded at least ten times. The chain is built from TRBV20-1 and TRBJ1-5; D is possibly TRBD1 (5 bases). This CDR3 is 14 amino acids long. The germline V and J ends were trimmed by 3 bases and 6 bases, with 15 bases remaining between them. Germline values: CDR1 DFQATT, CDR2 SNEGSKA (reference sequence). For the CDR3, the DNA is TGCAGTGCTAGGAGAGAGGGGCGAGTTCAGCCCCAGCATTTT. It yields the protein CSARREGRVQPQHF.

This clonotype was counted at least ten times. The V gene is TRBV7-2, the J gene TRBJ1-5, with D tentatively TRBD1 (5 bases). Per germline, CDR1 SGHTA and CDR2 FQGNSA. The CDR3 contains 15 residues. V dropped 4 bases and J dropped 2 bases, with 12 bases sitting between them. The CDR3 coding sequence is TGTGCCAGCAGCTCCCAGGGTATGGGCAATCAGCCCCAGCATTTT. It translates to CASSSQGMGNQPQHF.

About this clonotype: Since a much larger clone is just one base distant, this may be a read error. J is TRBJ1-1 and V is TRBV11-3, with TRBD1 matching 8 bases. Germline V gene data show CDR1 as SGHNT and CDR2 as YENEEA. V shed 4 bases and J 2 bases; nucleotides not matched to a gene: 9. The CDR3 has 16 residues. CDR3: CASSYGTGKGNTEAFF. In DNA, the CDR3 is TGTGCCAGCAGCTACGGGACAGGAAAGGGAAACACTGAAGCTTTCTTT. Full variable domain (missing parts from reference TRBV11-3 and TRBJ1-1): EAGVVQSPRYKIIEKKQPVAFWCNPISGHNTLYWYLQNLGQGPELLIRYENEEAVDDSQLPKDRFSAERLKGVDSTLKIQPAELGDSAVYLCASSYGTGKGNTEAFFGQGTRLTVV.

This clonotype was observed many times. CDR3 DNA: TGTGCCAGCAGGCCAGGACTAGGAGGCTACAATGAGCAGTTCTTC. Its translation is CASRPGLGGYNEQFF. The chain combines TRBV7-6 with TRBJ2-1; TRBD2 aligns across 7 bases. Germline lookup yields CDR1 SGHVS and CDR2 FNYEAQ. J lost 3 bases, V lost 6 bases, and 8 bases had no gene match. The CDR3 has 15 amino acids.